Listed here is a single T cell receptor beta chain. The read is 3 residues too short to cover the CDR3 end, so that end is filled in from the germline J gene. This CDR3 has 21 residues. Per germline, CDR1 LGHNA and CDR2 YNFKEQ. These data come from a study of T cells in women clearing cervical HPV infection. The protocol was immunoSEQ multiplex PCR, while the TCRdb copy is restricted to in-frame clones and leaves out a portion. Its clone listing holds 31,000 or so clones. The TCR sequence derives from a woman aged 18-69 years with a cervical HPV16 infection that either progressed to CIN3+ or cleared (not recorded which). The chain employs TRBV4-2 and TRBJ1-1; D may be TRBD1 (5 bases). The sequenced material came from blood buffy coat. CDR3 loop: CASSLLPQETGTSGSGDTAFF. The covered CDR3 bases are TGTGCCAGCAGCCTACTCCCCCAGGAGACCGGGACTAGCGGGAGTGGAGATACG.